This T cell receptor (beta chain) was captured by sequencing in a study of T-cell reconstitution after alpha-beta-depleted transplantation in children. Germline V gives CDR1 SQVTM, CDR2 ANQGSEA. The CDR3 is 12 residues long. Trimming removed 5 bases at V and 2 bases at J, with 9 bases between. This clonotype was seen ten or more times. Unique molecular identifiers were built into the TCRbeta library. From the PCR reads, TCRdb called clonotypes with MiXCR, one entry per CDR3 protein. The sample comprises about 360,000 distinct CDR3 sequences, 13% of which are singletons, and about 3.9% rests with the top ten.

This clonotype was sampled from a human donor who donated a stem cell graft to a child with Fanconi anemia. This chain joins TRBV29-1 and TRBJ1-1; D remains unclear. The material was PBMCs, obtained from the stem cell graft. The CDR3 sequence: CSVRPVNTEAFF. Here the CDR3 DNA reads TGCAGCGTTAGACCTGTTAACACTGAAGCTTTCTTT.